This T cell receptor beta chain emerged from a study of blood T cell repertoires in COVID-19. Using immunoSEQ multiplex PCR, the repertoire was profiled, and TCRdb retains in-frame clones only, with some absent. The sample has around 80,000 clones; 75% to 85% are singletons. CDR3 size: 16 residues. The V gene's germline CDR1 is MGHDK and CDR2 SYGVNS. The V gene lost 4 bases and the J gene lost 0 bases, with 13 bases spanning the gap. Material for sequencing was peripheral blood. The sequence was collected from a man aged 50 to 60 with COVID-19, enrolled during active disease. The chain has TRBV25-1 and TRBJ1-3; D might be TRBD1 (6 bases). In DNA, the CDR3 is TGTGCCAGCAGTGTGTCAGGGGCCCTCTCTGGAAACACCATATATTTT. Translating it yields CASSVSGALSGNTIYF.